This paragraph covers one T cell receptor beta chain sequence. Measured with immunoSEQ multiplex PCR; TCRdb has only the in-frame clones, and not every one. Of over 150,000 clones listed, roughly 94% are singletons. This sample was taken from a study of OX40 agonist ivuxolimab in advanced cancers. About the study: An agonistic anti-OX40 (CD134) antibody, ivuxolimab, was used to treat the patients. The dose-escalation group included hepatocellular carcinoma, melanoma, renal cell carcinoma and head and neck cancer. Among those treated, three patients had partial responses, one with hepatocellular carcinoma and two with cutaneous melanoma. At doses from 0.01 to 10 mg/kg, patients were given intravenous ivuxolimab every 2 weeks.

Germline values: CDR1 GTSNPN, CDR2 SVGIG (reference sequence). This CDR3 region has 14 residues. V dropped 7 bases and J dropped 0 bases, with 15 bases sitting between them. This material consisted of CD4+ or CD8+ T cells sorted from blood, taken in a trial of the OX40 agonist ivuxolimab. This rearrangement joins TRBV30 to TRBJ1-1, with unresolved D. The TCR originated in an adult with an advanced solid tumor such as melanoma, head and neck, liver or kidney cancer. CDR3 region: CAFGRLGMNTEAFF. The CDR3 nucleotides read TGTGCCTTTGGGCGACTCGGAATGAACACTGAAGCTTTCTTT. Complete variable domain (other parts from reference TRBV30 and TRBJ1-1): SQTIHQWPATLVQPVGSPLSLECTVEGTSNPNLYWYRQAAGRGLQLLFYSVGIGQISSEVPQNLSASRPQDRQFILSSKKLLLSDSGFYLCAFGRLGMNTEAFFGQGTRLTVV.